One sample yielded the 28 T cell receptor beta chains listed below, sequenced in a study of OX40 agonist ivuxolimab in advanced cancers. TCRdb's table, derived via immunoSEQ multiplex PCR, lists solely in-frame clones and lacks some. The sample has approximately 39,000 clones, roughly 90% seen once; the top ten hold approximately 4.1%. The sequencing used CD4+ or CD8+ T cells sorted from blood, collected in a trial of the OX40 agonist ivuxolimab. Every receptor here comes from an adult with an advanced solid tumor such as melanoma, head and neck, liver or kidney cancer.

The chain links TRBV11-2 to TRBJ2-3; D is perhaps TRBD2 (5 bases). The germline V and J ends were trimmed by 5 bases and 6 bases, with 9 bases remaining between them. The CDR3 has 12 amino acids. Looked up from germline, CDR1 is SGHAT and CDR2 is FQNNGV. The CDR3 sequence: CASSPSGDTQYF. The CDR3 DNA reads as TGTGCCAGCAGCCCTTCGGGGGATACGCAGTATTTT.

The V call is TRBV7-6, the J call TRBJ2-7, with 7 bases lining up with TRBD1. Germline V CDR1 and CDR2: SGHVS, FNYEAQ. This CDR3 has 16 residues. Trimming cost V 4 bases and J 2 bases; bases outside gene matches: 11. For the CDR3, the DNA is TGTGCCAGCAGCTCCAGGACAGGTAAACTTCCCTACGAGCAGTACTTC. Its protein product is CASSSRTGKLPYEQYF.

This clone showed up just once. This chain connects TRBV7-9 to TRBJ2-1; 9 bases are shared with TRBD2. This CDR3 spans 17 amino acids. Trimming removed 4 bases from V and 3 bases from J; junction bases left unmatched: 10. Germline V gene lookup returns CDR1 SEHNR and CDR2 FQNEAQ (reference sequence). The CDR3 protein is CASSSGGAGGYYNEQFF. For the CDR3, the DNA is TGTGCCAGCAGCTCCGGAGGAGCGGGAGGATACTACAATGAGCAGTTCTTC.

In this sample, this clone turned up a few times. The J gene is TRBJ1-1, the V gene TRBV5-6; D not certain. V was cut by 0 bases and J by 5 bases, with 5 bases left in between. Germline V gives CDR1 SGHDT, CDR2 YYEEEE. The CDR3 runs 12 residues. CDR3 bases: TGTGCCAGCAGCTTGGAGAGGACTGAAGCTTTCTTT. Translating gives CASSLERTEAFF.

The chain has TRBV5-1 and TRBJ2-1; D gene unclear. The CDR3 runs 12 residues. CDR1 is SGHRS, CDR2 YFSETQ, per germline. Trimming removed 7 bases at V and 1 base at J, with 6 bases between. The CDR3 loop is CASQQSYNEQFF. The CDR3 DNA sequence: TGCGCCAGCCAACAATCCTACAATGAGCAGTTCTTC.

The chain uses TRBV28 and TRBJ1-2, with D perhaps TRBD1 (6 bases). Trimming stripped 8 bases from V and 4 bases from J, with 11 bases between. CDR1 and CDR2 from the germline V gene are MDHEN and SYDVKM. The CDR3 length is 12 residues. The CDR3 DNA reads TGTGCCAGCTACAGGACAGCCTATGGCTACACCTTC. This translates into CASYRTAYGYTF.

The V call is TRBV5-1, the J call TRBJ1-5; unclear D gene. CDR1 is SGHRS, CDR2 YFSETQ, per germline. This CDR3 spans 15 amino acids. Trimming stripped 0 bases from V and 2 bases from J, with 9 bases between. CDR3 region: CASSLDGIGNQPQHF. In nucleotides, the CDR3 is TGCGCCAGCAGCTTGGATGGGATCGGCAATCAGCCCCAGCATTTT.

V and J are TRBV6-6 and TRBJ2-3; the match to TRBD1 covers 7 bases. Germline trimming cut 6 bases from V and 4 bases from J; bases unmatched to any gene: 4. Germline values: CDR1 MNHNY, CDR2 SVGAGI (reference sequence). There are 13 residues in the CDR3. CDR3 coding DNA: TGTGCCAGCAGGCCCACAGGGGCAGATACGCAGTATTTT. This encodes CASRPTGADTQYF.

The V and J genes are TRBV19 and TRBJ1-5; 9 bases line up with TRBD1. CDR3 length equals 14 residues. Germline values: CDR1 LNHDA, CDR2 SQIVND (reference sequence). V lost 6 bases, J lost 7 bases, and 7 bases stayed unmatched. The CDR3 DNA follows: TGTGCCAGTAGCGAACAGGGGGCCCAACAGCCCCAGCATTTT. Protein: CASSEQGAQQPQHF.

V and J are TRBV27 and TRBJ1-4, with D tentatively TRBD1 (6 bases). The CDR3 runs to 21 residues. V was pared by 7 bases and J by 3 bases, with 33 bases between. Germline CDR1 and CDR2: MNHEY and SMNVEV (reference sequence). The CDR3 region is CASKSFAGGAVSLEANEKLFF. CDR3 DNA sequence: TGTGCCAGCAAGAGCTTCGCCGGGGGGGCGGTTAGTTTGGAAGCTAATGAAAAACTGTTTTTT.

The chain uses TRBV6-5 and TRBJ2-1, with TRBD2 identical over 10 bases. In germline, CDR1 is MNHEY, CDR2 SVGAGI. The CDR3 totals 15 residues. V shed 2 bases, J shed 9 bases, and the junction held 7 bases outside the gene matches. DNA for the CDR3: TGTGCCAGCAGTTACGGAGCGGGAGGGCCGGGTGAGCAGTTCTTC. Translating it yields CASSYGAGGPGEQFF.

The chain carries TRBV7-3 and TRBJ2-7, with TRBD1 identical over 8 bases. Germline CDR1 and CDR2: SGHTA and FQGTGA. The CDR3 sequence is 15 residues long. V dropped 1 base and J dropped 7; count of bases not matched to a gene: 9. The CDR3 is CASSLNSGGVGEQYF. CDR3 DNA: TGTGCCAGCAGCTTAAATTCAGGGGGCGTTGGAGAGCAGTACTTC.

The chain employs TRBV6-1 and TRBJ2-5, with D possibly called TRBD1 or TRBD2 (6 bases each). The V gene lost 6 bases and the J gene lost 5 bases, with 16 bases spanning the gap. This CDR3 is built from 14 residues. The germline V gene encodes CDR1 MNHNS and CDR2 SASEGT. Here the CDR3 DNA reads TGTGCCAGCAGACAGGGAGGTTTCCAGGAGACCCAGTACTTC. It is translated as CASRQGGFQETQYF.

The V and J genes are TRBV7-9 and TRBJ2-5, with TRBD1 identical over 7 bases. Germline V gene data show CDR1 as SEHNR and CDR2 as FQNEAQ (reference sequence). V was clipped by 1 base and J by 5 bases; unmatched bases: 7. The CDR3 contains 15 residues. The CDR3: CASSLGVRGLETQYF. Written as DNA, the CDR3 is TGTGCCAGCAGCTTAGGAGTCAGGGGGTTGGAGACCCAGTACTTC.

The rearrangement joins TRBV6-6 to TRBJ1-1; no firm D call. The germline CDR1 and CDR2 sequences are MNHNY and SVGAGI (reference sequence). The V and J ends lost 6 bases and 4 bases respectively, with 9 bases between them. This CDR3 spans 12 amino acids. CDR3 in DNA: TGTGCCAGCAGCCCGCTTGGCACTGAAGCTTTCTTT. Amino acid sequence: CASSPLGTEAFF.

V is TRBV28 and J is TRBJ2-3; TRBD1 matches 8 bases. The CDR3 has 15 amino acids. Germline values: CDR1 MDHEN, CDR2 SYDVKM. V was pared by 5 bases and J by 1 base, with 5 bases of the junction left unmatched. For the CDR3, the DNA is TGTGCCAGCAGTACCACGGGACAGGGCACAGATACGCAGTATTTT. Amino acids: CASSTTGQGTDTQYF.

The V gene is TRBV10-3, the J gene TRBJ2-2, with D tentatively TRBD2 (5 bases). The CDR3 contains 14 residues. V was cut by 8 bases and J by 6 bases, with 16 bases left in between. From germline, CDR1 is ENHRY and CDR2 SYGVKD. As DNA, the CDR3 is TGTGCCATCGCTCCCCGGACTGGCCCCGGGGAGCTGTTTTTT. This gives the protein CAIAPRTGPGELFF.

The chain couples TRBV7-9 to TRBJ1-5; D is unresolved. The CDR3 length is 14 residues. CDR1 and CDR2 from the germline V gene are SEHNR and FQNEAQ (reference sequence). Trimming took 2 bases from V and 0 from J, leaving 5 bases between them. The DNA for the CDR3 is TGTGCCAGCAGCTTAAGTTATAGCAATCAGCCCCAGCATTTT. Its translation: CASSLSYSNQPQHF.

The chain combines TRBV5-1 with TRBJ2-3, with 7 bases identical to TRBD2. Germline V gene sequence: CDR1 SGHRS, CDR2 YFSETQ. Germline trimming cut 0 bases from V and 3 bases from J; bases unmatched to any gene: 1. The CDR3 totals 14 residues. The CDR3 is CASSLAGGTDTQYF. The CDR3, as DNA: TGCGCCAGCAGCTTGGCCGGGGGGACAGATACGCAGTATTTT. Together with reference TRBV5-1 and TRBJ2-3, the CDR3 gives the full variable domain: KAGVTQTPRYLIKTRGQQVTLSCSPISGHRSVSWYQQTPGQGLQFLFEYFSETQRNKGNFPGRFSGRQFSNSRSEMNVSTLELGDSALYLCASSLAGGTDTQYFGPGTRLTVL.

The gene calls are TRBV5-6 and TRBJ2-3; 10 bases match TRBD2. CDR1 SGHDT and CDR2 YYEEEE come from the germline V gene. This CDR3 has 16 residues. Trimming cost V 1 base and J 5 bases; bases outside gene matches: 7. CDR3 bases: TGTGCCAGCAGCTTGCTCCTAGCGGGGGTCGGAGATACGCAGTATTTT. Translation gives CASSLLLAGVGDTQYF. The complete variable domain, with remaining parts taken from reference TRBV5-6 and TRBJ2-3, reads DAGVTQSPTHLIKTRGQQVTLRCSPKSGHDTVSWYQQALGQGPQFIFQYYEEEERQRGNFPDRFSGHQFPNYSSELNVNALLLGDSALYLCASSLLLAGVGDTQYFGPGTRLTVL.

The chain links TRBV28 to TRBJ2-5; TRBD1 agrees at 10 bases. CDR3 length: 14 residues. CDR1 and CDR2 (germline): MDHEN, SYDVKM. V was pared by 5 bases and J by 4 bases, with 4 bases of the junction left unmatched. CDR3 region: CASSGTGEGETQYF. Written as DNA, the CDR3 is TGTGCCAGCAGTGGGACAGGGGAGGGAGAGACCCAGTACTTC.

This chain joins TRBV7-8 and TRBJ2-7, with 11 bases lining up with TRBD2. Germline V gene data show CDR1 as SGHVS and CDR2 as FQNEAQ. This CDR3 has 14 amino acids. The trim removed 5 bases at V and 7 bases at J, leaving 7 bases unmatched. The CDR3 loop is CASSAGTSGWEQYF. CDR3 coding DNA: TGTGCCAGCAGCGCCGGGACTAGCGGATGGGAGCAGTACTTC.

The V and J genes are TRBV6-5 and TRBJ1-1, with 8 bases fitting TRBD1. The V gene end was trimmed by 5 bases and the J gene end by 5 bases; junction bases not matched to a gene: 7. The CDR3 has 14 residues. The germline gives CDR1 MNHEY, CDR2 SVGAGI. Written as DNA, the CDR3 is TGTGCCAGCAGTCCGGACAGGGCGGGGACTGAAGCTTTCTTT. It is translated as CASSPDRAGTEAFF.

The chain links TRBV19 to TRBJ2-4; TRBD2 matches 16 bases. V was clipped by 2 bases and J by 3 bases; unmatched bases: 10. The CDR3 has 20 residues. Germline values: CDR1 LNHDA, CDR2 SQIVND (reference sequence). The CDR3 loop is CASSIPPGTSGGARKNIQYF. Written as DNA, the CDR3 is TGTGCCAGTAGTATACCCCCCGGGACTAGCGGGGGGGCCCGCAAAAACATTCAGTACTTC.

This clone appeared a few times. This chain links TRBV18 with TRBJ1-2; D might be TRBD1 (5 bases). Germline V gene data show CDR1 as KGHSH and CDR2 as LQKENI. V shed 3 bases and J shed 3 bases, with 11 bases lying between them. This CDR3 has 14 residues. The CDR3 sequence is CASSPNRDHYGYTF. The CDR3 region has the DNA TGTGCCAGCTCACCGAACCGGGACCACTATGGCTACACCTTC.

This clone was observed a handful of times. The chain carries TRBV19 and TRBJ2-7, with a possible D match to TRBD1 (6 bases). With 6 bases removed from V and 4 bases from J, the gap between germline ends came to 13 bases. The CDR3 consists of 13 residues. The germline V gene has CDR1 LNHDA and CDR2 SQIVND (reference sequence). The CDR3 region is CASRDSRKYEQYF. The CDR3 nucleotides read TGTGCCAGTAGGGACAGCCGTAAATACGAGCAGTACTTC.

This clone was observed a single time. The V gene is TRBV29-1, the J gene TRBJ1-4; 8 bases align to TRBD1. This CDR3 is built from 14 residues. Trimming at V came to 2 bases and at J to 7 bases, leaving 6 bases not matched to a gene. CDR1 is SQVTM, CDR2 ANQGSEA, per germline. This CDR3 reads CSVELAGGREKLFF. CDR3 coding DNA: TGCAGCGTTGAACTGGCAGGGGGCCGTGAAAAACTGTTTTTT.

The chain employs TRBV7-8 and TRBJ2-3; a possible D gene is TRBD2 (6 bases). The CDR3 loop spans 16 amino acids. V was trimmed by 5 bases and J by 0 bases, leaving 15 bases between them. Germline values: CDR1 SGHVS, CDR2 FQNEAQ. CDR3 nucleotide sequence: TGTGCCAGCAGCCCTAGCGAGGTTACTAGCACAGATACGCAGTATTTT. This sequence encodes CASSPSEVTSTDTQYF.